What follows are 2 T cell receptor beta chains derived from one specimen sequenced in a study of blood T cells in healthy people across ages. Then a second PCR, running roughly 7 to 11 cycles, was carried out with a sample-barcoded 5' primer and a J-beta primer mix. TCRdb recomputed calls from the 5' RACE reads with MiXCR, one row per CDR3 protein. Of 1 million or so distinct CDR3 sequences in the sample, around 45% were seen once. The sample comprised blood. The receptor set was obtained from a woman aged 55-75 years in good health.

The rearrangement uses TRBV6-5 and TRBJ1-5, with D unresolved. CDR1 and CDR2 from the germline V gene are MNHEY and SVGAGI. The V gene lost 5 bases and the J gene lost 5 bases, with 16 bases spanning the gap. This CDR3 has 15 amino acids. The CDR3 loop is CASSGSLSPHQPQHF. The CDR3 DNA reads TGTGCCAGCAGTGGATCTTTGTCCCCGCATCAGCCCCAGCATTTT.

The CDR3 reads CASLFNTEAFF. In DNA, the CDR3 is TGTGCCAGCTTATTTAACACTGAAGCTTTCTTT. This sequence joins TRBV6-1 and TRBJ1-1; D remains unclear. The germline V gene encodes CDR1 MNHNS and CDR2 SASEGT. V was clipped by 8 bases and J by 2 bases, with 6 bases between them. The length of the CDR3 is 11 residues.